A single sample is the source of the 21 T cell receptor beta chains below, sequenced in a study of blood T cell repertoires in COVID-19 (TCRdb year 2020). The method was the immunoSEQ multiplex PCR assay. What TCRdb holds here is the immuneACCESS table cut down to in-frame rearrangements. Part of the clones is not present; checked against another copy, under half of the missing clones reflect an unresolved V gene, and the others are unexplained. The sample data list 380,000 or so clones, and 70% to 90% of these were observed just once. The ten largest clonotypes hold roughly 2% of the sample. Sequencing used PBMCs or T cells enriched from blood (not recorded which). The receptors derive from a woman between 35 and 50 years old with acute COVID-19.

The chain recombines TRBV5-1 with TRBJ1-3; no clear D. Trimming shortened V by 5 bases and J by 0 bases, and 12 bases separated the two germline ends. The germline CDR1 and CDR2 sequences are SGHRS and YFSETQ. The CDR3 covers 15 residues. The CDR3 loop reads CASRQLGSSGNTIYF. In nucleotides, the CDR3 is TGCGCCAGCAGACAACTAGGGAGCTCTGGAAACACCATATATTTT.

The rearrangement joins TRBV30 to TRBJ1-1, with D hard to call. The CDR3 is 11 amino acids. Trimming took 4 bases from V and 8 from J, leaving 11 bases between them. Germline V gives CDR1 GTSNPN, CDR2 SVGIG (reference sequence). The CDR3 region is CAWTPLVEAFF. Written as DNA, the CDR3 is TGTGCCTGGACGCCATTAGTGGAAGCTTTCTTT.

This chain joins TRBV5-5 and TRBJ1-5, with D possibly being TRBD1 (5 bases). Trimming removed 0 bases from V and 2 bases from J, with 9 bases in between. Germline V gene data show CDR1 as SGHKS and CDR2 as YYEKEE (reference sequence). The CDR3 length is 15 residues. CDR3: CASSLAGGGNQPQHF. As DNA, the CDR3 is TGTGCCAGCAGCTTGGCGGGGGGTGGCAATCAGCCCCAGCATTTT.

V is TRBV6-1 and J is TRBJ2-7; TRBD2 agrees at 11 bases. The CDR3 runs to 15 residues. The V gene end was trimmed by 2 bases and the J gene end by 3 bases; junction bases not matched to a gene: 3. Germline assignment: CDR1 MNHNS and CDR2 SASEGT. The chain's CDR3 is CASSELAGGFYEQYF. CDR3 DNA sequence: TGTGCCAGCAGTGAACTAGCGGGGGGTTTCTACGAGCAGTACTTC.

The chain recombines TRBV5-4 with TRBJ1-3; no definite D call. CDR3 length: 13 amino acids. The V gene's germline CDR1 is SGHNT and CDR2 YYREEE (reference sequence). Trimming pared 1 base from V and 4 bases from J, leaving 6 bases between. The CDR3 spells CASSLLAGNTIYF. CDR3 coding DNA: TGTGCCAGCAGCTTGTTAGCCGGAAACACCATATATTTT.

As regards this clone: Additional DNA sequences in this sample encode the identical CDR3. The CDR3 spells CAWSLGQGRQPQHF. In DNA, the CDR3 is TGTGCCTGGAGTTTGGGACAGGGACGGCAGCCCCAGCATTTT. The chain recombines TRBV30 with TRBJ1-5; 9 nucleotides agree with TRBD1. V was clipped by 2 bases and J by 7 bases; unmatched bases: 6. The CDR3 length is 14 residues. Germline V lookup: CDR1 GTSNPN, CDR2 SVGIG (reference sequence).

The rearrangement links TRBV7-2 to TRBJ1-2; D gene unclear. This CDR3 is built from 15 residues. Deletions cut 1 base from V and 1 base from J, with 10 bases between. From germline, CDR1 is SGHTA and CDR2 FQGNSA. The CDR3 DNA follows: TGTGCCAGCAGCTTAGACAGTTCTCTTAACTATGGCTACACCTTC. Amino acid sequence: CASSLDSSLNYGYTF.

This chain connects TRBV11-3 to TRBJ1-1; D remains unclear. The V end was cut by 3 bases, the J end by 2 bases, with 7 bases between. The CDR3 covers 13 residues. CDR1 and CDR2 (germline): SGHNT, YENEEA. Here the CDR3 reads CASSFQENTEAFF. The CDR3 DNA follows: TGTGCCAGCAGCTTCCAGGAAAACACTGAAGCTTTCTTT.

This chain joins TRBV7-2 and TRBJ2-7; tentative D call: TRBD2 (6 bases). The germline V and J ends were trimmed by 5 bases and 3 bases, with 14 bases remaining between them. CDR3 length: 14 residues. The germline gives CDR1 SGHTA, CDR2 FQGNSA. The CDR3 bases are TGTGCCAGCAGCGACCGGGACTCTATCTACGAGCAGTACTTC. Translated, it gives CASSDRDSIYEQYF.

DNA for the CDR3: TGTGCCAGCAGCTTTCGACAGGGACCGAACACTGAAGCTTTCTTT. Translation gives CASSFRQGPNTEAFF. V gene TRBV5-4 combines with J gene TRBJ1-1; TRBD1 aligns across 7 bases. V was clipped by 2 bases and J by 1 base; unmatched bases: 5. CDR3 length: 15 amino acids. From germline, CDR1 is SGHNT and CDR2 YYREEE (reference sequence).

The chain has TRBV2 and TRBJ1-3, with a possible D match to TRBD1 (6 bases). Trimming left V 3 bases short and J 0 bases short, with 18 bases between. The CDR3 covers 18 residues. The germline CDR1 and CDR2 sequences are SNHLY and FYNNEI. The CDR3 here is CASSDMGAGALSGNTIYF. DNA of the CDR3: TGTGCCAGCAGTGATATGGGGGCCGGGGCACTCTCTGGAAACACCATATATTTT.

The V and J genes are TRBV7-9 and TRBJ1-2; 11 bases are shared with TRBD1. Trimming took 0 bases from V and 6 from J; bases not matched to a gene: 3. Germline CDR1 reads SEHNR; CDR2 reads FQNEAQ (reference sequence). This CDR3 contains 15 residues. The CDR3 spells CASSLAGTGGHGYTF. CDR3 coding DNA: TGTGCCAGCAGCTTAGCGGGGACAGGGGGACATGGCTACACCTTC.

The CDR3 nucleotides read TGTGCCAGCAGTGGGGACATAAAGGCTTTCTTT. This translates into CASSGDIKAFF. The gene calls are TRBV25-1 and TRBJ1-1, with D perhaps matching TRBD1 (6 bases). The V and J ends lost 4 bases and 11 bases respectively, with 11 bases between them. CDR1 is MGHDK, CDR2 SYGVNS, per germline. This CDR3 region has 11 residues.

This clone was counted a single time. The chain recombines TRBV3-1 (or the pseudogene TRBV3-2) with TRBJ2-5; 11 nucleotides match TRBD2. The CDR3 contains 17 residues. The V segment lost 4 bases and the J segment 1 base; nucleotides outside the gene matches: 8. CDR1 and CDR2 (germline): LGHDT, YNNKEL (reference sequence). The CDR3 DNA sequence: TGTGCCAGCAGCCCCCCTAGCGGGGGGTCCACCCAAGAGACCCAGTACTTC. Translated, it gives CASSPPSGGSTQETQYF.

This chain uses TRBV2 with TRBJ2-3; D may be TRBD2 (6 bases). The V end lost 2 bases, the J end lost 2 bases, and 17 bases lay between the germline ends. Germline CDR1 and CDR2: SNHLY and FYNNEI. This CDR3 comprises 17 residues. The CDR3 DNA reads TGTGCCAGCAGTGAATTTGCTCGGGCTAGCGCCACAGATACGCAGTATTTT. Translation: CASSEFARASATDTQYF. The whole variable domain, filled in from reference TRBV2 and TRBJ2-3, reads EPEVTQTPSHQVTQMGQEVILRCVPISNHLYFYWYRQILGQKVEFLVSFYNNEISEKSEIFDDQFSVERPDGSNFTLKIRSTKLEDSAMYFCASSEFARASATDTQYFGPGTRLTVL.

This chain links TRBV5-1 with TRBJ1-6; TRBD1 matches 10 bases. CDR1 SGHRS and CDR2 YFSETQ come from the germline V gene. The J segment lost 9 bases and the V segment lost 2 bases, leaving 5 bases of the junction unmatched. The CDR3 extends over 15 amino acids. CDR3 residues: CASSFAGQGLSPLHF. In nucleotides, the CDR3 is TGCGCCAGCAGCTTTGCGGGACAGGGGCTTTCACCCCTCCACTTT.

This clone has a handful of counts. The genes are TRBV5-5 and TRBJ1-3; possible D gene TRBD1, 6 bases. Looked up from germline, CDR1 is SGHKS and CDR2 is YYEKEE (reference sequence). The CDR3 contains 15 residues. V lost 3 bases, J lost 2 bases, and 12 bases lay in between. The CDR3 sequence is CASSSSQGPGNTIYF. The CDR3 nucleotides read TGTGCCAGCAGCTCATCACAGGGTCCTGGAAACACCATATATTTT.

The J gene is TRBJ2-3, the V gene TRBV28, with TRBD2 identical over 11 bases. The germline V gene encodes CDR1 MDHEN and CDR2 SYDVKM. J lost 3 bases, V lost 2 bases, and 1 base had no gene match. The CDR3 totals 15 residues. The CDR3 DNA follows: TGTGCCAGCAGTTTAGCTAGCGGGGGGACAGATACGCAGTATTTT. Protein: CASSLASGGTDTQYF. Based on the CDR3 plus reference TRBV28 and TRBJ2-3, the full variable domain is DVKVTQSSRYLVKRTGEKVFLECVQDMDHENMFWYRQDPGLGLRLIYFSYDVKMKEKGDIPEGYSVSREKKERFSLILESASTNQTSMYLCASSLASGGTDTQYFGPGTRLTVL.

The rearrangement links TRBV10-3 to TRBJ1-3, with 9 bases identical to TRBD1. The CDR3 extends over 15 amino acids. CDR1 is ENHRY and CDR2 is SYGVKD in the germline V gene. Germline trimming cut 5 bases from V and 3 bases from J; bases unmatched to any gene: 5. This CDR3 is CAISPGQGFGNTIYF. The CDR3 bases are TGTGCCATCAGTCCGGGACAGGGTTTTGGAAACACCATATATTTT.

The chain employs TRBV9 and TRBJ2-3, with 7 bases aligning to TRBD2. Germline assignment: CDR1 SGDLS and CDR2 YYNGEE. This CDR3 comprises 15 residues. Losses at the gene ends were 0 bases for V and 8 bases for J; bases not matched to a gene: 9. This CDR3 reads CASSVAPTSEGTQYF. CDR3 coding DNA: TGTGCCAGCAGCGTAGCTCCAACTAGCGAGGGTACGCAGTATTTT.

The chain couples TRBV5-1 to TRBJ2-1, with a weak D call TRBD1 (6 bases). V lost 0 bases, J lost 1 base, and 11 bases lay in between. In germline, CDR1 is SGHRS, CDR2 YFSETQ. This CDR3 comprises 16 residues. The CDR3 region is CASSLEGRGSYNEQFF. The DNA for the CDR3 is TGCGCCAGCAGCTTGGAAGGCAGGGGTTCCTACAATGAGCAGTTCTTC.